The clone carrying this T cell receptor (beta chain) was observed many times. Its antigen is currently unknown. The sample is drawn from a study of T cells in Graves' hyperthyroidism and ophthalmopathy. Study results and limitations: Most thyroid clonotypes expanded above 0.001 appeared in blood too. The model made its ophthalmopathy prediction, and onset followed a median approximately six months later.

TCR beta CDR3 sequences were amplified from RNA transcripts. HTBI primers drove first-round RT-PCR of the TCR CDR3. One entry per CDR3 protein, called by TCRdb with MiXCR from the multiplex PCR reads. This table has around 600,000 distinct CDR3 sequences, more than 15% appearing once. CDR1 is SNHLY, CDR2 FYNNEI, per germline. The CDR3 has 13 residues. Trimming stripped 10 bases from V and 3 bases from J, with 15 bases between. V is TRBV2 and J is TRBJ1-2, with D possibly TRBD1 on 5 matching bases. Sequencing was carried out using blood. This TCR came from a woman aged 40 to 50 with Graves' ophthalmopathy. The CDR3 nucleotides read TGTGCCACCAACCAGGGACCCTACTATGGCTACACCTTC. Translation gives CATNQGPYYGYTF.